This T cell receptor beta chain is drawn from a study of blood T cells in healthy people across ages. Study as a whole: There was about one barcoded beta molecule captured by template switching per two T cells.

Trimming took 2 bases from V and 0 from J, leaving 13 bases between them. Germline V gene sequence: CDR1 DFQATT, CDR2 SNEGSKA (reference sequence). The CDR3 is made up of 15 amino acids. With a J-beta primer mix and a sample-barcoded 5' primer, a second PCR ran about 7 to 12 cycles. TCRdb redid the calling of the 5' RACE reads with MiXCR, one entry per CDR3 protein. The sample lists 1.5 million to 2 million distinct CDR3 sequences; roughly 49% were seen once. Healthy individuals of Caucasian origin from Russia, aged roughly 6 to 90, served as donors. The V gene is TRBV20-1, the J gene TRBJ1-1; tentatively, D is TRBD1 (5 bases). The receptor comes from a middle-aged woman in good health. What was sequenced was blood. CDR3 bases: TGCAGTGCTAGAAGCGGGGGAGCCCTGAACACTGAAGCTTTCTTT. It yields the protein CSARSGGALNTEAFF.